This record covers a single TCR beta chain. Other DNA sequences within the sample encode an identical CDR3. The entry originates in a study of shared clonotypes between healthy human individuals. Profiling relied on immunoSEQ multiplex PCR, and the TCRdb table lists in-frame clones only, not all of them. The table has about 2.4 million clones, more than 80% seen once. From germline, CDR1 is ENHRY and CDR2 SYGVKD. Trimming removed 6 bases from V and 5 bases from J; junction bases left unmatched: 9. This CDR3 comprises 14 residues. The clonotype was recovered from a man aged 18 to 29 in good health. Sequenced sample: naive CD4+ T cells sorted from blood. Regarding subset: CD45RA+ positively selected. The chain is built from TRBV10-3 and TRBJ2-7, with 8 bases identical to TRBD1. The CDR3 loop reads CAISPGQGVDEQYF. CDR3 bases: TGTGCCATCAGCCCCGGACAGGGTGTGGACGAGCAGTACTTC.